A single sample is the source of the 22 T cell receptor beta chains below, sequenced in a study of Tregs in tolerant kidney transplant recipients. Produced via immunoSEQ multiplex PCR; TCRdb's table is partial and in-frame only. This sample's table has some 29,000 clones. The nonmyeloablative bone marrow transplants came from related graft donors, with transient mixed chimerism. The source was CD4+ T cells from blood (PBMCs), collected 24 months after the transplant. Receptor source: a human patient who received a combined kidney and bone marrow transplant. Among the T cells, some may be from the graft donor.

A note on this clone: The read gets to within 3 residues of the CDR3 end, and the germline J gene fills in the rest. The J gene is TRBJ1-3, the V gene TRBV5-1; the match to TRBD1 covers 7 bases. Germline V CDR1 and CDR2: SGHRS, YFSETQ. The CDR3 length is 17 residues. J lost 2 bases, V lost 1 base, and 9 bases had no gene match. The CDR3 reads CASSLPSSGGTGNTIYF. The CDR3 DNA, read in part, is TGCGCCAGCAGCTTGCCAAGCTCAGGGGGGACTGGAAACACC.

On this clone itself: The missing CDR3 end, 3 residues past where the read stops, is filled in from the germline J gene. This chain joins TRBV18 and TRBJ2-3; a possible D gene is TRBD2 (5 bases). The V gene lost 5 bases and the J gene lost 2 bases, with 14 bases spanning the gap. The CDR3 extends over 15 amino acids. Germline CDR1 KGHSH, CDR2 LQKENI. The CDR3 sequence is CASSGLTGITDTQYF. The sequenced CDR3 bases are TGTGCCAGCTCAGGGCTTACGGGGATCACAGATACG.

Concerning this clone: Coverage ceases 3 residues before the CDR3 finishes, and the germline J gene fills in the end. The chain links TRBV19 to TRBJ2-7, with 7 bases fitting TRBD2. V lost 7 bases, J lost 6 bases, and 12 bases stayed unmatched. Germline assignment: CDR1 LNHDA and CDR2 SQIVND (reference sequence). The length of the CDR3 is 14 residues. The CDR3 here is CASNEKTSFGEQYF. The covered CDR3 bases are TGTGCCAGTAACGAGAAGACTAGCTTCGGCGAG.

Concerning this clone itself: Read data end 3 residues before the CDR3 end; the end is taken from the germline J gene. The V call is TRBV6-2 or TRBV6-3, the J call TRBJ2-1, with 7 positions matching TRBD1. V shed 7 bases, J shed 9 bases, and the junction held 6 bases outside the gene matches. The germline V gene has CDR1 MNHEY and CDR2 SVGEGT. The CDR3 has 12 amino acids. The sequenced CDR3 bases are TGTGCCAGCACCCCGGACAGGTTTGAG. Its protein product is CASTPDRFE. The CDR3, in full, reads CASTPDRFEQFF.

To note about this clone: The read falls 3 residues short of the CDR3 end, and the missing part is taken from the germline J gene. V and J are TRBV29-1 and TRBJ1-1; possible D gene TRBD1, 6 bases. The CDR3 sequence is 12 residues long. Germline V CDR1 and CDR2: SQVTM, ANQGSEA. V dropped 5 bases and J dropped 1 base, with 8 bases sitting between them. CDR3 sequence reads: CSVKQGNTEAFF. The covered CDR3 bases are TGCAGCGTTAAACAGGGGAACACTGAA.

The CDR3 DNA, read in part, is TGTGCCAGCAGCTTAGCAGGGGGCGCCGACACTGAA. This encodes CASSLAGGADTE. The entire CDR3 reads CASSLAGGADTEAFF. The V gene is TRBV7-9, the J gene TRBJ1-1; 7 bases are a match to TRBD1. The read falls 3 residues short of the CDR3 end, and the missing part is taken from the germline J gene. Losses at the gene ends were 0 bases for V and 3 bases for J; bases not matched to a gene: 4. Looked up from germline, CDR1 is SEHNR and CDR2 is FQNEAQ (reference sequence). The CDR3 totals 15 residues.

Remarks on this clone: From the germline J gene comes the end of the CDR3, since the read stops 3 residues before it. The chain has TRBV6-4 and TRBJ2-2, with no clear D. Per the germline V gene, CDR1 is MRHNA and CDR2 is SNTAGT. V was trimmed by 6 bases and J by 0 bases, leaving 2 bases between them. The CDR3 loop spans 12 amino acids. CDR3 bases read: TGTGCCAGCAGCGCGAACACCGGGGAG. Encoded protein: CASSANTGE. In full, the CDR3 is CASSANTGELFF.

In the case of this clone: The read falls 3 residues short of the CDR3 end, and the missing part is taken from the germline J gene. The chain combines TRBV20-1 with TRBJ1-1; D is undetermined. The V gene's germline CDR1 is DFQATT and CDR2 SNEGSKA (reference sequence). This CDR3 spans 13 amino acids. The ends were cut back, 0 bases at V and 6 bases at J, with 11 bases in the middle. The CDR3 region is CSARDPTRSEAFF. The covered CDR3 bases are TGCAGTGCTAGAGACCCCACCCGGTCTGAA.

Points on this clone: Coverage ceases 3 residues before the CDR3 finishes, and the germline J gene fills in the end. The chain employs TRBV12-3 or TRBV12-4 and TRBJ1-5; 11 bases are a match to TRBD1. Trimming removed 10 bases from V and 5 bases from J; junction bases left unmatched: 4. This CDR3 region has 13 residues. CDR3 bases read: TGTGCCACCGGACAGGGGGCTTATCAGCCC. It codes for CATGQGAYQP. The complete CDR3 sequence is CATGQGAYQPQHF.

A remark on this clone: Compared with germline, one end of the junction differs, possibly owing to a read error. The missing CDR3 end, 3 residues past where the read stops, is filled in from the germline J gene. This chain joins TRBV20-1 and TRBJ1-2; D call uncertain. The germline gives CDR1 DFQATT, CDR2 SNEGSKA (reference sequence). This CDR3 contains 10 residues. Here the CDR3 reads CSAGDSYYTF. Partial CDR3 DNA: TGCAGTGCTGGAGACTCCTAC.

Concerning this clone: The read terminates 3 residues ahead of where the CDR3 ends, so the germline J gene completes it. The rearrangement links TRBV7-6 to TRBJ2-3, with D possibly matching TRBD1 (5 bases). The CDR3 is 14 residues long. Trimming pared 5 bases from V and 0 bases from J, leaving 9 bases between. The V gene's germline CDR1 is SGHVS and CDR2 FNYEAQ. The CDR3 here is CASSQGRSTDTQYF. The part of the CDR3 DNA that was read is TGTGCCAGCAGCCAGGGCAGGAGCACAGATACG.

CDR3 amino acids: CASSETGTTPSGYTF. The covered CDR3 bases are TGTGCCAGCAGTGAAACCGGGACAACCCCTAGTGGC. The rearrangement links TRBV2 to TRBJ1-2, with TRBD1 as a possible D gene (6 bases). The read finishes 3 residues shy of the CDR3 end, and the germline J gene is used to complete it. Germline V gene sequence: CDR1 SNHLY, CDR2 FYNNEI. Trimming took 2 bases from V and 7 from J, leaving 17 bases between them. The CDR3 is 15 residues long.

In the case of this clone: The read finishes 3 residues shy of the CDR3 end, and the germline J gene is used to complete it. The chain couples TRBV12-3 or TRBV12-4 to TRBJ2-5, with 8 bases lining up with TRBD1. The CDR3 extends over 14 amino acids. Trimming removed 5 bases from V and 2 bases from J; junction bases left unmatched: 4. CDR3 sequence: CASSDRDRQETQYF. CDR3 bases read: TGTGCCAGCAGTGACCGGGACAGGCAAGAGACC.

Comments on this clone: The read halts 3 residues ahead of the CDR3 end, with the missing end drawn from the germline J gene. The V and J genes are TRBV19 and TRBJ1-1, with 7 bases aligning to TRBD1. The length of the CDR3 is 15 residues. Germline assignment: CDR1 LNHDA and CDR2 SQIVND (reference sequence). V was pared by 3 bases and J by 2 bases, with 6 bases of the junction left unmatched. CDR3 sequence reads: CASSISGTANTEAFF. The CDR3 DNA, read in part, is TGTGCCAGTAGTATCTCCGGGACAGCAAACACTGAA.

About this clone: The read comes to an end 3 residues before the CDR3 does, leaving the germline J gene to fill in the end. The chain joins TRBV6-2 or TRBV6-3 to TRBJ2-5; 7 bases match TRBD2. In germline, CDR1 is MNHEY, CDR2 SVGEGT. This CDR3 comprises 15 residues. V dropped 2 bases and J dropped 5; count of bases not matched to a gene: 8. Partial CDR3 DNA: TGTGCCAGCAGTTACCCGCGACTAGCTCCGGAGACC. It translates to CASSYPRLAPET. The full CDR3 sequence reads CASSYPRLAPETQYF.

To note about this clone: The read falls 3 residues short of the CDR3 end, and the missing part is taken from the germline J gene. The chain recombines TRBV30 with TRBJ2-7; D possibly corresponds to TRBD2 (6 bases). CDR1 GTSNPN and CDR2 SVGIG come from the germline V gene (reference sequence). V was cut by 0 bases and J by 3 bases, with 12 bases left in between. This CDR3 spans 14 amino acids. CDR3 DNA, as far as it was read: TGTGCCTGGAGTGTTTCTCGGGGGAGCTACGAG. The encoded protein is CAWSVSRGSYE. The whole CDR3 reads CAWSVSRGSYEQYF.

With respect to this clone: The read is 3 residues too short to cover the CDR3 end, so that end is filled in from the germline J gene. V is TRBV18 and J is TRBJ2-7; 10 nucleotides match TRBD2. The CDR3 extends over 16 amino acids. Trimming removed 3 bases from V and 3 bases from J; junction bases left unmatched: 8. The germline V gene encodes CDR1 KGHSH and CDR2 LQKENI. CDR3 DNA (partial): TGTGCCAGCTCACCGCTCACTAGCGGGGAAGGCTACGAG. Amino acid sequence: CASSPLTSGEGYE. The entire CDR3 is CASSPLTSGEGYEQYF. Full variable domain (outside the CDR3, taken from reference TRBV18 and TRBJ2-7): NAGVMQNPRHLVRRRGQEARLRCSPMKGHSHVYWYRQLPEEGLKFMVYLQKENIIDESGMPKERFSAEFPKEGPSILRIQQVVRGDSAAYFCASSPLTSGEGYEQYFGPGTRLTVT.

Points on this clone: The read terminates 3 residues ahead of where the CDR3 ends, so the germline J gene completes it. This chain uses TRBV7-3 with TRBJ2-3; 8 bases are a match to TRBD1. CDR1 SGHTA and CDR2 FQGTGA come from the germline V gene. The CDR3 sequence is 15 residues long. The J segment lost 0 bases and the V segment lost 4 bases, leaving 3 bases of the junction unmatched. The part of the CDR3 DNA that was read is TGTGCCAGCAGCTCGACAGGGGTCAGCACAGATACG. Protein: CASSSTGVSTDT. The whole CDR3 protein is CASSSTGVSTDTQYF. The whole variable domain, remainder taken from reference TRBV7-3 and TRBJ2-3, is GAGVSQTPSNKVTEKGKYVELRCDPISGHTALYWYRQSLGQGPEFLIYFQGTGAADDSGLPNDRFFAVRPEGSVSTLKIQRTERGDSAVYLCASSSTGVSTDTQYFGPGTRLTVL.

In regard to this clone: Read data end 3 residues before the CDR3 end; the end is taken from the germline J gene. The rearrangement joins TRBV19 to TRBJ2-1; perhaps TRBD2 as D (6 bases). Germline lookup yields CDR1 LNHDA and CDR2 SQIVND (reference sequence). Between the trimmed V and J ends, which lost 3 bases and 2 bases, there was a span of 11 bases. This CDR3 has 15 amino acids. The sequenced CDR3 bases are TGTGCCAGTAGTATGCGGGGAGCGGCCTACAATGAG. Translating gives CASSMRGAAYNE. The full-length CDR3 reads as CASSMRGAAYNEQFF.

A remark on this clone: The read is 3 residues too short to cover the CDR3 end, so that end is filled in from the germline J gene. The chain combines TRBV20-1 with TRBJ2-5; D not certain. CDR3 length: 12 amino acids. V dropped 0 bases and J dropped 1 base, with 3 bases sitting between them. Germline loops: CDR1 DFQATT, CDR2 SNEGSKA (reference sequence). CDR3 bases read: TGCAGTGCTAGAGACATCCAAGAGACC. Its translation is CSARDIQET. The entire CDR3 protein reads CSARDIQETQYF.

Details on this clone: The CDR3 end falls 3 residues outside the read, so it is completed with the germline J gene. This chain uses TRBV7-9 with TRBJ1-5; a weak D match, TRBD1 (5 bases). With 8 bases removed from V and 1 base from J, the gap between germline ends came to 15 bases. CDR3 size: 15 residues. Germline CDR1 and CDR2: SEHNR and FQNEAQ (reference sequence). The DNA read from the CDR3 is TGTGCCAGCGCCTCGGGAGGGGTCAGCAATCAGCCC. Residues: CASASGGVSNQP. The complete CDR3 reads CASASGGVSNQPQHF.

Concerning this clone: The read gets to within 3 residues of the CDR3 end, and the germline J gene fills in the rest. V gene TRBV5-1 combines with J gene TRBJ1-1, with TRBD1 as a possible D gene (6 bases). Trimming took off 5 bases at V and 4 bases at J, with 12 bases between the two ends. The CDR3 covers 13 residues. Germline-derived CDR1 and CDR2 are SGHRS and YFSETQ. The sequenced CDR3 bases are TGCGCCAGCAGAGTGGGGGCAAGCACTGAA. As protein: CASRVGASTE. The full-length CDR3 reads as CASRVGASTEAFF.